This TCR beta chain was recovered during a study of shared clonotypes between healthy human individuals. CDR1 and CDR2 from the germline V gene are MGHRA and YSYEKL. CDR3 size: 16 residues. V lost 2 bases to trimming and J lost 6 bases, with 19 bases between them. Deep level was the assay's run setting. Each cell subset's genomic DNA was divided evenly among several immunoSEQ plates. In the study's own analysis: For the immunoSEQ data, sequences were junction-only without quality scores, so filtering differed. TCRdb's table, derived via immunoSEQ multiplex PCR, lists solely in-frame clones and lacks some. D and trimming come from the DNA, and the V and J calls and clone size come from that table. This sample yields roughly 2.1 million clones, of which approximately 94% are seen a single time; 1.5% to 2% belongs to the top ten. CD45RO-negative CD8 cells positively selected for CCR7 made up the naive population, which excluded terminally differentiated effector memory CD45RA+ cells. All participating donors were Caucasian adults from Nashville, Tennessee.

The chain employs TRBV4-1 and TRBJ1-1; D unclear. The clonotype originates from a man between 18 and 29 years old in good health. Some clones in this sample may be carry-over from other donors' samples. Sequenced material: naive CD8+ T cells from PBMCs. This CDR3 is CASSQKLGSHPAEAFF. The CDR3 nucleotides are TGCGCCAGCAGCCAAAAATTGGGCAGCCATCCAGCTGAAGCTTTCTTT.